A selection of T cell receptor beta chains follows, all from one sample in a study of cytomegalovirus exposure and HLA in healthy donors. The method was immunoSEQ multiplex PCR; TCRdb's version includes in-frame clones alone and lacks a portion of them. Here the sample spans 130,000 or so clones, 65% to 80% being singletons. The specimen sequenced was PBMCs. These receptors all stem from a woman in her thirties or forties in good health and CMV-seropositive. Each CDR3 is given without its conserved first and last residue. A D gene is named only where the DNA matches it firmly.

j_call: TRBJ1-1
v_call: TRBV5-1
d_call: NA
cdr3_aa: ASSLDGGRTEAF

j_call: TRBJ2-7
v_call: TRBV27
d_call: TRBD1
cdr3_aa: ASSLGQGERNEQY

j_call: TRBJ1-1
v_call: TRBV6-4
d_call: TRBD1
cdr3_aa: ASSETTGSEAF

j_call: TRBJ1-2
v_call: TRBV4-3
d_call: NA
cdr3_aa: ASSQDGGSNYGYT

j_call: TRBJ2-2
v_call: TRBV7-3
d_call: NA
cdr3_aa: ASSRGPAGELF

j_call: TRBJ1-1
v_call: TRBV5-1
d_call: TRBD1
cdr3_aa: ASSPDRESEAF

j_call: TRBJ2-5
v_call: TRBV6-5
d_call: NA
cdr3_aa: ASMRAETQY

j_call: TRBJ1-2
v_call: TRBV7-2
d_call: NA
cdr3_aa: ASSLDTYGYT

j_call: TRBJ1-3
v_call: TRBV19
d_call: TRBD1
cdr3_aa: ASRSLGTAGNTIY

j_call: TRBJ2-3
v_call: TRBV7-2
d_call: TRBD2
cdr3_aa: ASSPGLAGGPTTDTQY

j_call: TRBJ2-1
v_call: TRBV6-5
d_call: NA
cdr3_aa: ASTWRGSYNEQF

j_call: TRBJ2-2
v_call: TRBV7-2
d_call: NA
cdr3_aa: ASSSTSTGELF

j_call: TRBJ2-7
v_call: TRBV4-2
d_call: TRBD2
cdr3_aa: ASSQAGTSGSYEQY

j_call: TRBJ1-4
v_call: TRBV4-1
d_call: TRBD1
cdr3_aa: ASSQGPAGTGDEKLF

j_call: TRBJ1-1
v_call: TRBV7-8
d_call: TRBD1
cdr3_aa: ASSPDRVNTEAF

j_call: TRBJ2-4
v_call: TRBV29-1
d_call: NA
cdr3_aa: SVLAPPRFLAKNIQY

j_call: TRBJ2-2
v_call: TRBV7-9
d_call: NA
cdr3_aa: ASSLGASVVAGELF

j_call: TRBJ1-2
v_call: TRBV4-1
d_call: TRBD1
cdr3_aa: ASSQVVTGNYGYT

j_call: TRBJ2-7
v_call: TRBV6-5
d_call: NA
cdr3_aa: ASSYSSRYEQY

j_call: TRBJ1-5
v_call: TRBV4-3
d_call: NA
cdr3_aa: ASSPYADSRNQPQH

j_call: TRBJ2-1
v_call: TRBV15
d_call: NA
cdr3_aa: ATSRDRDTYNEQF

j_call: TRBJ2-5
v_call: TRBV18
d_call: NA
cdr3_aa: ASSPTGYQETQY

j_call: TRBJ2-3
v_call: TRBV6-7
d_call: NA
cdr3_aa: ASSYSPPRGDTQY

j_call: TRBJ2-1
v_call: TRBV7-2
d_call: TRBD2
cdr3_aa: ASSPDLAGGNEQF